This TCR beta chain derives from a study of blood T cell repertoires in COVID-19 (dated by TCRdb to 2020 to 2022). With regard to the full study: The collaborator samples originated in the United States, Italy and Spain and spanned the acute and convalescent phases of COVID-19. The prospective study material was composed of cDNA or gDNA derived from T cells, B-cell-depleted T cells, or PBMCs. Deeply sampled blood TCRbeta repertoires from subjects exposed to, actively infected with, or recovered from COVID-19 were included in the dataset. A freely available public database, intended as a resource for researchers studying the immune response to SARS-CoV-2, is where the repertoires were released. The samples were drawn from two sources: the first 160 participants of the ongoing ImmuneRACE study, and 1,200 or so subjects contributed by 6 global collaborators. The sample metadata nearly always contained a de-identified subject ID, COVID-19 status, age in years and sex. Where available, HLA class I and class II types were obtained from metadata supplied by the sample provider rather than from assay-based typing. Broad study findings and their caveats: How much clinical and demographic metadata was included differed by source and by participant, and the metadata was provided uncurated.

A note on this clone: The antigen this receptor binds is unknown. No quality values exist for individual bases; no much larger clone is one base distant.

Compared with germline, V lacks 1 base and J lacks 1 base; bases without a gene match: 7. The CDR3 contains 17 residues, cysteine and phenylalanine counted. The kept DNA is CDR3 alone, 51 bases in frame from the first base. As encoded in the germline V gene, CDR1 is SGHDN while CDR2 is FVKESK. TCRbeta CDR3 regions were amplified from genomic DNA using the immunoSEQ Assay, a bias-controlled multiplex PCR. The original pipeline was this. Nucleated cell counts per sample were estimated from amplification of reference gene primers within the assay. Sequence reads were collapsed and filtered to measure the absolute abundance of every unique TCRbeta CDR3 rearrangement. For each sample, productive Simpson clonality was calculated as the square root of Simpson's diversity index over productive rearrangements. In TCRdb, the immuneACCESS table is reduced to in-frame sequences with V and J assigned. These tables do not hold every clone; where another copy was compared, an unresolved V gene accounts for under half, and the others remain unexplained. V, J and clone size derive from that table, while D and trimming were established from the DNA sequence. The sample table contains approximately 65,000 clones; only one count was recorded for 88% of them. The ten top clones hold around 4.5% of the sample.

The collaborating institutions used their own protocols to collect whole blood in K2EDTA tubes. For TCRbeta analysis, collaborators shipped samples as frozen whole blood, isolated PBMCs, or DNA extracted from either of those sample types. This chain joins TRBV14 to TRBJ2-7; the junction holds 10 bases that match TRBD1. Sequenced: peripheral blood. The receptor comes from a human donor in a cohort sampled during active COVID-19. CDR3 reads: CASSQGGQGHFSYEQYF. The nucleotide sequence reads TGTGCCAGCAGCCAAGGGGGACAGGGGCATTTTTCCTACGAGCAGTACTTC.